Described below is a single T cell receptor beta chain sequence and its context. Germline CDR1 reads SGDLS; CDR2 reads YYNGEE. J was trimmed by 5 bases and V by 2 bases; bases with no gene match: 5. The CDR3 is made up of 15 amino acids. This record belongs to a study of T cell responses to AZD1222 COVID-19 vaccine. Libraries were prepared by immunoSEQ multiplex PCR; TCRdb keeps only in-frame clonotypes and omits some of them. The data contain 150,000 to 200,000 clones, about 87% of them seen just once; the ten biggest clones take up 6.1%. The genes are TRBV9 and TRBJ2-5; 11 bases match TRBD2. This material consisted of peripheral blood, taken on day 0 of AZD1222 vaccination. This clonotype was obtained from an adult in good health. The CDR3, as DNA: TGTGCCAGCAGCGTTAGCGGGGGGGCCGAGGAGACCCAGTACTTC. Translation gives CASSVSGGAEETQYF.